This passage covers 3 T cell receptor beta chains from one sample sequenced in a study of blood T cell repertoires in COVID-19. Some clones are missing from TCRdb's copy, which holds only in-frame ones; the method was immunoSEQ multiplex PCR. This table holds about 190,000 clones, 70% to 90% found once. The source material was peripheral blood. These receptors all stem from a man aged 30 to 45 with acute or convalescent COVID-19.

V gene TRBV28 combines with J gene TRBJ2-5; no clear D gene. CDR1 is MDHEN and CDR2 is SYDVKM in the germline V gene. The CDR3 runs to 13 residues. The ends were cut back, 8 bases at V and 1 base at J, with 11 bases in the middle. CDR3 coding DNA: TGTGCCAGCGCAAGCTATTTCCAAGAGACCCAGTACTTC. Its translation: CASASYFQETQYF.

The chain has TRBV5-1 and TRBJ2-4, with 7 bases aligning to TRBD1. Germline V CDR1 and CDR2: SGHRS, YFSETQ. With 3 bases clipped from V and 9 bases from J, the junction kept 18 bases outside the gene matches. There are 17 residues in the CDR3. The CDR3 coding sequence is TGCGCCAGCAGCTCCCTTCCCACAGGGGTGGAATTGGGCATTCAGTACTTC. Translation: CASSSLPTGVELGIQYF.

The chain links TRBV28 to TRBJ1-2; D is unclear. This CDR3 contains 13 residues. Germline V gene lookup returns CDR1 MDHEN and CDR2 SYDVKM. V was pared by 10 bases and J by 5 bases, with 17 bases between. The CDR3 loop is CATSRGDLYGYTF. CDR3 in DNA: TGTGCCACTTCGCGGGGAGACCTTTATGGCTACACCTTC.